This T cell receptor beta chain was retrieved from a study of cytomegalovirus exposure and HLA in healthy donors. Study-level background: Unique TCRs from HLA-typed donors, around 93 million of them, were held in an early data release.

The primer mix had 60 Vbeta and 13 Jbeta primers. The data were produced by immunoSEQ multiplex PCR, yet TCRdb's version contains in-frame clones alone and is incomplete. The sample includes 150,000 to 200,000 clones, roughly 87% seen only once; the top ten take 0.2% to 0.3%. Notes on the study in general: Cytomegalovirus status was reportedly diagnosed by the classifier with high specificity and sensitivity. A later analysis reportedly found that, within productive TCRs, an Asian-associated ancestry cluster had fewer N-insertions than the mean observed across the roughly 630 donors.

Likely unrecorded immune exposures existed in these nominally healthy donors. Remarks on this clone: Its antigen is still unknown.

The specimen was PBMCs. The TCR comes from a girl under three years old in good health and CMV-seronegative.

CDR3 in amino acids: CSVVGKQGLSTDTQYF. The DNA of the CDR3 is TGCAGCGTTGTAGGAAAACAGGGGCTTAGCACAGATACGCAGTATTTT. V is TRBV29-1 and J is TRBJ2-3; 7 bases match TRBD1. In germline, CDR1 is SQVTM, CDR2 ANQGSEA. The CDR3 has 16 residues. Trimming took 4 bases from V and 0 from J; bases not matched to a gene: 10.